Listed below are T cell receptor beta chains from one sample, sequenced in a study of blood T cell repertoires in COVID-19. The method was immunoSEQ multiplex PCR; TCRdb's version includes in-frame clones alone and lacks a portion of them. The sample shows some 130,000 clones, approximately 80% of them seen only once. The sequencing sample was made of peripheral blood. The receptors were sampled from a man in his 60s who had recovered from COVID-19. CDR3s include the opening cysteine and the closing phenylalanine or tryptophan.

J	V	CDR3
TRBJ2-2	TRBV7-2	CASSSYTGELFF
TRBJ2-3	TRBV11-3	CASSRVGTDTQYF
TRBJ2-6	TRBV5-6	CASSYRGFGANVLTF
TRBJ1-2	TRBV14	CASSHNPYGYTF
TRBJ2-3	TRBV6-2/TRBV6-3	CASSYLGLATDTQYF
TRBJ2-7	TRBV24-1	CATSDPGQGKDEQYF
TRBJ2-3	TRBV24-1	CATMSAGATDTQYF
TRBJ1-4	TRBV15	CATSRDIGQGNEKLFF
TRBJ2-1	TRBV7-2	CASSLVARGPYNEQFF
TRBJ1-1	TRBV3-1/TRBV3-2	CASSLLEAREAFF
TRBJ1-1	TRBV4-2	CASSQGYSGTRLNTEAFF
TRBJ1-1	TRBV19	CASRTGEGNTEAFF
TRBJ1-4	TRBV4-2	CASSQDLAGAVSNEKLFF
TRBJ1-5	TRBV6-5	CASLPGDRPNQPQHF
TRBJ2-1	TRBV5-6	CASSPLAGGGYEQFF
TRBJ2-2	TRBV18	CASSPGQGSPLNTGELFF
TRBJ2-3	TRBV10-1	CASSDGCPRSQTDTQYF
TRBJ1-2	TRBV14	CASSQVPSGAGGYTF
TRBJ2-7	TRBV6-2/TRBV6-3	CASSDPEGSYEQYF
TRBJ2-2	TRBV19	CASSSGTSGGGTGELFF
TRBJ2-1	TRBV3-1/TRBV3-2	CASSQDLVTGGGQFF
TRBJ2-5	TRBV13	CASSRKQGLRETQYF
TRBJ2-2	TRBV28	CASSLEGGQGVYTGELFF
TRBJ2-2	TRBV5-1	CASSLAGVFTGELFF
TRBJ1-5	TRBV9	CASSVEGTENQPQHF
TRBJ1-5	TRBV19	CASSNGDQPQHF
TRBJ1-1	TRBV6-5	CASSYSQGGGGTEAFF
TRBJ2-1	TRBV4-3	CASSQDVSGGARNEQFF